These 25 T cell receptor beta chains share one sample of origin, sequenced in a study of blood T cell repertoires in COVID-19. Some clones are missing from TCRdb's copy, which holds only in-frame ones; the method was immunoSEQ multiplex PCR. Found here are about 260,000 clones, around 90% of them singletons; the top ten hold over 0.75%. The sequencing input was PBMCs or T cells enriched from blood (not recorded which). The receptor source for this set is a man aged 50 to 60 who had been exposed to COVID-19.

Turning to this clone: Other DNA sequences in this specimen translate into the identical CDR3. The chain links TRBV5-1 to TRBJ2-1, with 8 bases lining up with TRBD2. CDR1 is SGHRS and CDR2 is YFSETQ in the germline V gene. Trimming at V came to 1 base and at J to 3 bases, leaving 3 bases not matched to a gene. The CDR3 runs 15 residues. The CDR3 sequence is CASSLTSGLYNEQFF. CDR3 DNA sequence: TGCGCCAGCAGCTTGACTAGCGGACTCTACAATGAGCAGTTCTTC.

This clone was seen just once. The chain recombines TRBV30 with TRBJ2-2; D might be TRBD1 (5 bases). Trimming pared 0 bases from V and 7 bases from J, leaving 18 bases between. Germline CDR1 reads GTSNPN; CDR2 reads SVGIG (reference sequence). There are 16 residues in the CDR3. This CDR3 is CAWSVFRAGQNGELFF. DNA for the CDR3: TGTGCCTGGAGTGTTTTTCGGGCAGGGCAAAACGGGGAGCTGTTTTTT.

The chain joins TRBV11-2 to TRBJ1-4; 7 bases map to TRBD1. CDR1 SGHAT and CDR2 FQNNGV come from the germline V gene. V shed 0 bases and J 8 bases; nucleotides not matched to a gene: 15. The length of the CDR3 is 18 residues. CDR3 DNA: TGTGCCAGCAGCTTAGATACGTCCGGCGGAGGGGGCGGCGAAAAACTGTTTTTT. Translated: CASSLDTSGGGGGEKLFF.

This chain uses TRBV6-5 with TRBJ1-1; weak D call: TRBD1 (5 bases). This CDR3 comprises 13 residues. Trimming took off 2 bases at V and 6 bases at J, with 10 bases between the two ends. Per the germline V gene, CDR1 is MNHEY and CDR2 is SVGAGI. CDR3 in DNA: TGTGCCAGCAGTTACACCCCCAGGGCTGAAGCTTTCTTT. Amino acid sequence: CASSYTPRAEAFF.

The table lists this clone with a count of one. The chain links TRBV30 to TRBJ1-4; D is uncertain. The CDR3 loop spans 12 amino acids. CDR1 and CDR2 from the germline V gene are GTSNPN and SVGIG (reference sequence). Trimming took 0 bases from V and 8 from J, leaving 7 bases between them. In DNA, the CDR3 is TGTGCCTGGAGTGTAATGAGGGAAAAACTGTTTTTT. Translating it yields CAWSVMREKLFF.

The chain uses TRBV5-1 and TRBJ2-1; D possibly corresponds to TRBD1 (6 bases). This CDR3 is built from 16 residues. The germline CDR1 and CDR2 sequences are SGHRS and YFSETQ. V was clipped by 4 bases and J by 1 base, with 15 bases between them. DNA of the CDR3: TGCGCCAGCAGCCTGCTGGCGACAGGATCCTACAATGAGCAGTTCTTC. The encoded protein is CASSLLATGSYNEQFF. Full variable domain (remainder filled in from reference TRBV5-1 and TRBJ2-1): KAGVTQTPRYLIKTRGQQVTLSCSPISGHRSVSWYQQTPGQGLQFLFEYFSETQRNKGNFPGRFSGRQFSNSRSEMNVSTLELGDSALYLCASSLLATGSYNEQFFGPGTRLTVL.

The V and J genes are TRBV9 and TRBJ1-2; TRBD1 matches 8 bases. The germline CDR1 and CDR2 sequences are SGDLS and YYNGEE. The CDR3 runs 14 residues. Germline trimming cut 4 bases from V and 8 bases from J; bases unmatched to any gene: 10. The CDR3 DNA reads TGTGCCAGCAGCTCAAGGGGGACAGGCTGGGGCTACACCTTC. Its translation is CASSSRGTGWGYTF.

V is TRBV11-3 and J is TRBJ2-3; 7 bases line up with TRBD2. Germline assignment: CDR1 SGHNT and CDR2 YENEEA. The V and J ends lost 4 bases and 3 bases, in that order; junction bases with no gene match: 16. The CDR3 extends over 18 amino acids. The CDR3 protein is CASSSVEASGWGTDTQYF. CDR3 sequence (DNA): TGTGCCAGCAGCTCAGTGGAGGCTAGCGGTTGGGGAACAGATACGCAGTATTTT.

The table lists this clone with a count of one. This chain links TRBV2 with TRBJ2-3; TRBD2 aligns across 10 bases. This CDR3 contains 15 residues. The germline V gene has CDR1 SNHLY and CDR2 FYNNEI. Trimming took 8 bases from V and 5 from J; bases not matched to a gene: 10. CDR3 loop: CASDPGTSGIDTQYF. The CDR3 nucleotides are TGTGCCAGCGATCCGGGTACTAGCGGGATAGATACGCAGTATTTT.

The gene calls are TRBV28 and TRBJ2-7; D is possibly TRBD1 (5 bases). This CDR3 comprises 14 residues. The V end lost 3 bases, the J end lost 7 bases, and 16 bases lay between the germline ends. Germline-derived CDR1 and CDR2 are MDHEN and SYDVKM. CDR3 sequence (DNA): TGTGCCAGCAGTTTGGGGCATCTGGGTATGGAGCAGTACTTC. Translated: CASSLGHLGMEQYF.

This sequence joins TRBV7-9 and TRBJ1-1; TRBD1 aligns across 7 bases. Germline lookup yields CDR1 SEHNR and CDR2 FQNEAQ (reference sequence). The CDR3 covers 13 residues. Unmatched junction bases numbered 2, after V lost 4 bases and J lost 3 bases. The CDR3, as DNA: TGTGCCAGCAGCTGGGGACAGCACACTGAAGCTTTCTTT. Translating gives CASSWGQHTEAFF.

The chain uses TRBV5-1 and TRBJ2-1, with 9 bases aligning to TRBD2. CDR3 length: 15 amino acids. Per the germline V gene, CDR1 is SGHRS and CDR2 is YFSETQ. The junction had 3 bases not matched to a gene; V was cut back by 0 bases and J by 5 bases. The CDR3 spells CASSLVAGVNNEQFF. CDR3 in DNA: TGCGCCAGCAGCTTGGTAGCGGGAGTAAACAATGAGCAGTTCTTC.

The chain recombines TRBV7-9 with TRBJ1-5, with 7 bases fitting TRBD1. Germline V gives CDR1 SEHNR, CDR2 FQNEAQ (reference sequence). This CDR3 is built from 17 residues. V dropped 4 bases and J dropped 3; count of bases not matched to a gene: 12. CDR3 DNA: TGTGCCAGCAGCTCCAAAAACACCGGGACAGTCAATCAGCCCCAGCATTTT. Translation: CASSSKNTGTVNQPQHF.

V and J are TRBV7-9 and TRBJ1-6, with 7 bases that match TRBD1. The junction had 1 base not matched to a gene; V was cut back by 3 bases and J by 5 bases. In germline, CDR1 is SEHNR, CDR2 FQNEAQ (reference sequence). The CDR3 loop spans 14 amino acids. The CDR3, as DNA: TGTGCCAGCAGCTTGACAGGGAATAATTCACCCCTCCACTTT. Encoded protein: CASSLTGNNSPLHF.

This clone occurred once. The chain joins TRBV30 to TRBJ2-3; TRBD1 is a possible D gene (5 bases). Trimming shortened V by 4 bases and J by 3 bases, and 11 bases separated the two germline ends. This CDR3 spans 13 amino acids. CDR1 is GTSNPN and CDR2 is SVGIG in the germline V gene (reference sequence). The CDR3 protein is CAWTQGNTDTQYF. DNA of the CDR3: TGTGCCTGGACGCAGGGAAATACAGATACGCAGTATTTT.

The chain uses TRBV4-1 and TRBJ1-4; a possible D gene is TRBD1 (5 bases). V lost 2 bases and J 8 bases, leaving 9 bases between the germline ends. CDR1 is MGHRA and CDR2 is YSYEKL in the germline V gene. The CDR3 is 13 amino acids. The CDR3, as DNA: TGCGCCAGCAGCCAATGGCGGGGCGAAAAACTGTTTTTT. Its translation: CASSQWRGEKLFF.

The chain recombines TRBV10-3 with TRBJ1-2; 7 bases line up with TRBD1. The V gene end was trimmed by 7 bases and the J gene end by 0 bases; junction bases not matched to a gene: 11. Per germline, CDR1 ENHRY and CDR2 SYGVKD. This CDR3 is built from 16 residues. CDR3 nucleotide sequence: TGTGCCATCAACCTAGAAGGGACAGCCCCTAACTATGGCTACACCTTC. This sequence encodes CAINLEGTAPNYGYTF.

This clone was seen once. This chain joins TRBV5-4 and TRBJ2-7; D remains ambiguous. Germline CDR1 is SGHNT and CDR2 is YYREEE (reference sequence). The CDR3 is 13 residues long. V was trimmed by 0 bases and J by 2 bases, leaving 6 bases between them. The CDR3 bases are TGTGCCAGCAGCTTGGACAGTACCTACGAGCAGTACGTC. Translation gives CASSLDSTYEQYV.

The rearrangement links TRBV12-3 or TRBV12-4 to TRBJ2-5; TRBD1 aligns across 7 bases. This CDR3 comprises 13 residues. V lost 5 bases and J lost 4; bases outside the gene matches: 4. The CDR3 DNA reads as TGTGCCAGCAGTACAGGGGTACGAGAGACCCAGTACTTC. Protein sequence: CASSTGVRETQYF.

The V gene is TRBV7-9, the J gene TRBJ1-1, with unresolved D. CDR1 is SEHNR, CDR2 FQNEAQ, per germline (reference sequence). V shed 2 bases and J shed 4 bases, with 8 bases lying between them. This CDR3 has 13 residues. The CDR3 loop is CASSLITVTEAFF. CDR3 in DNA: TGTGCCAGCAGCTTAATAACGGTCACTGAAGCTTTCTTT. Combining the CDR3 with reference TRBV7-9 and TRBJ1-1 gives the whole variable domain DTGVSQNPRHKITKRGQNVTFRCDPISEHNRLYWYRQTLGQGPEFLTYFQNEAQLEKSRLLSDRFSAERPKGSFSTLEIQRTEQGDSAMYLCASSLITVTEAFFGQGTRLTVV.

The chain recombines TRBV7-3 with TRBJ2-1; 7 nucleotides line up with TRBD2. Germline values: CDR1 SGHTA, CDR2 FQGTGA. V lost 4 bases to trimming and J lost 7 bases; unmatched junction nucleotides: 10. CDR3 length: 15 residues. The CDR3 region is CASSSGEGFGNEQFF. CDR3 sequence (DNA): TGTGCCAGCAGCTCGGGGGAGGGCTTTGGTAATGAGCAGTTCTTC. Full variable domain (missing parts from reference TRBV7-3 and TRBJ2-1): GAGVSQTPSNKVTEKGKYVELRCDPISGHTALYWYRQSLGQGPEFLIYFQGTGAADDSGLPNDRFFAVRPEGSVSTLKIQRTERGDSAVYLCASSSGEGFGNEQFFGPGTRLTVL.

This clone was detected only once. The CDR3 sequence: CASSEGTGITEAFF. The CDR3, as DNA: TGTGCCAGCAGTGAAGGGACAGGGATAACTGAAGCTTTCTTT. The chain joins TRBV2 to TRBJ1-1, with 8 positions matching TRBD1. CDR1 and CDR2 from the germline V gene are SNHLY and FYNNEI. Trimming cost V 1 base and J 5 bases; bases outside gene matches: 3. This CDR3 contains 14 residues.

This chain joins TRBV7-2 and TRBJ1-4; D gene ambiguous. Germline V gene data show CDR1 as SGHTA and CDR2 as FQGNSA. The CDR3 length is 15 residues. Between the trimmed V and J ends, which lost 4 bases and 6 bases, there was a span of 15 bases. The CDR3 loop is CASSYPGSLHEKLFF. DNA for the CDR3: TGTGCCAGCAGCTACCCCGGGTCTCTGCATGAAAAACTGTTTTTT.

J is TRBJ1-3 and V is TRBV11-3, with 8 bases that match TRBD1. Germline assignment: CDR1 SGHNT and CDR2 YENEEA. The CDR3 is 15 residues long. The V segment lost 5 bases and the J segment 1 base; nucleotides outside the gene matches: 4. The CDR3 region has the DNA TGTGCCAGCAGCGCAGGACAGGGATCTGGAAACACCATATATTTT. Its translation: CASSAGQGSGNTIYF.

The chain is built from TRBV10-1 and TRBJ2-7; 9 bases are shared with TRBD1. The CDR3 spans 17 residues. The ends lost 10 bases at V and 5 bases at J; junction bases unmatched: 21. CDR1 WNHNN and CDR2 SYGVQD come from the germline V gene (reference sequence). CDR3 bases: TGCGCCATCGCGGATCAGTCCCGGGACAGGGTTACCCACGAGCAGTACGTC. Amino acid sequence: CAIADQSRDRVTHEQYV.